Sequencing of this TCR beta chain was carried out in a study of cytomegalovirus exposure and HLA in healthy donors. Study-level results: Earlier analysis looked at TCR beta V segments, and most were productive about 90% or about 30% of the time. A later analysis found common viral pathogens apparently linked to several of the most significant clusters.

For this clone: The antigen is undetermined. Other DNA sequences of this sample code for an identical CDR3.

It was with 60 Vbeta and 13 Jbeta primers that the PCR ran. Some clones are missing from TCRdb's copy, which holds only in-frame ones; the method was immunoSEQ multiplex PCR. The repertoire holds around 140,000 clones, with about 80% as singletons. V dropped 3 bases and J dropped 9 bases, with 15 bases sitting between them. The germline V gene encodes CDR1 KGHSH and CDR2 LQKENI. The CDR3 extends over 14 amino acids. This receptor was taken from a middle-aged woman in good health and CMV-seronegative. The chain carries TRBV18 and TRBJ1-5; tentatively, D is TRBD1 (5 bases). The specimen sequenced was PBMCs. CDR3 coding DNA: TGTGCCAGCTCACCTTCACAGGACCTTGGGCCCCAGCATTTT. It specifies CASSPSQDLGPQHF.